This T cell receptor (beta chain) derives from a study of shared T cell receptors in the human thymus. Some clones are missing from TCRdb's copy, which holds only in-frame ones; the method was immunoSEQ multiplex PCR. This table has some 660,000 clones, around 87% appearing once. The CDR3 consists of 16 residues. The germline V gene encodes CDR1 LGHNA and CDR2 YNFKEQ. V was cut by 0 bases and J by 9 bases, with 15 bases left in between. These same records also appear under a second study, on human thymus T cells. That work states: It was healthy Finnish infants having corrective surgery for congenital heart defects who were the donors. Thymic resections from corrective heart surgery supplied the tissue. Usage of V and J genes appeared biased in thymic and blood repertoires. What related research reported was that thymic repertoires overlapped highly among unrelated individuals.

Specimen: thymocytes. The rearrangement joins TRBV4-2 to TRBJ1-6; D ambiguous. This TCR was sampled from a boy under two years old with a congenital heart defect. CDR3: CASSQEPSASGSPLHF. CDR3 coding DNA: TGTGCCAGCAGCCAAGAACCCTCTGCTTCAGGTTCACCCCTCCACTTT.